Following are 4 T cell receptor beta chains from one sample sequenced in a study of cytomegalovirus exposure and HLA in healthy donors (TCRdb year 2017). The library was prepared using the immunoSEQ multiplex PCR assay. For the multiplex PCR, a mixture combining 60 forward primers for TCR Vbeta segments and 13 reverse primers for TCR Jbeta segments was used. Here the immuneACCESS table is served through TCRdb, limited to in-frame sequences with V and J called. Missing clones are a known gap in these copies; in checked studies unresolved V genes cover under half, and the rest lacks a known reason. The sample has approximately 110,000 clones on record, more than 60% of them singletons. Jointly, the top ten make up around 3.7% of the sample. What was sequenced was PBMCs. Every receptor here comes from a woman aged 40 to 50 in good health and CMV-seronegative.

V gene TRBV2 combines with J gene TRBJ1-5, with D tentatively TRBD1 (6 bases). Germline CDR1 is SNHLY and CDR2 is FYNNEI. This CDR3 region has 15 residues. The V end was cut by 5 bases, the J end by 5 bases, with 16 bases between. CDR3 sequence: CASSRGRGSDQPQHF. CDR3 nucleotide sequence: TGTGCCAGCAGTAGAGGCAGGGGTAGTGATCAGCCCCAGCATTTT.

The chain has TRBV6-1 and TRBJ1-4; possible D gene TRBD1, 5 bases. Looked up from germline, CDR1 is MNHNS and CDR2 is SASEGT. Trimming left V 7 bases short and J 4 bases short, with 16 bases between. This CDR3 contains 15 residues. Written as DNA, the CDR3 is TGTGCCAGCACTTTCCAGGGTTCGAGTAATGAAAAACTGTTTTTT. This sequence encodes CASTFQGSSNEKLFF.

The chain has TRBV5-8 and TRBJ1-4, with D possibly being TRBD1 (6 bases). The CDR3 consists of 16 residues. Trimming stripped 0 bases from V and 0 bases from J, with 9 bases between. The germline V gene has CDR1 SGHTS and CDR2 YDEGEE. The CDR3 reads CASSLGDTATNEKLFF. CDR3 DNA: TGTGCCAGCAGCTTGGGGGACACCGCAACTAATGAAAAACTGTTTTTT.

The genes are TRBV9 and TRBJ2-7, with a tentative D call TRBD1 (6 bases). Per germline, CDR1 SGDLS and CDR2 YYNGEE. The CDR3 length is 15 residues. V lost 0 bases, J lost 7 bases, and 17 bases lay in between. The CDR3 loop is CASSVEAGAPQEQYF. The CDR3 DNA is TGTGCCAGCAGCGTAGAGGCAGGGGCCCCCCAGGAGCAGTACTTC. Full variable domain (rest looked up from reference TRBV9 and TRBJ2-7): DSGVTQTPKHLITATGQRVTLRCSPRSGDLSVYWYQQSLDQGLQFLIQYYNGEERAKGNILERFSAQQFPDLHSELNLSSLELGDSALYFCASSVEAGAPQEQYFGPGTRLTVT.